Listed below are T cell receptor beta chains from one sample, sequenced in a study of CD8+ T cells in alopecia areata. The repertoire was sequenced with immunoSEQ multiplex PCR; TCRdb's copy has only in-frame clones and lacks some. The data hold 65,000 to 95,000 clones, with 51% observed a single time. The sample taken for sequencing was NKG2D-high CD8+ T cells sorted from blood. These receptors all stem from a human donor with alopecia areata. Each CDR3 is given without its conserved first and last residue. Each record gives: J gene, V gene, CDR3 protein.

j_gene: TRBJ1-2
v_gene: TRBV29-1
CDR3aa: SVPTIRDRGASGYT

j_gene: TRBJ1-1
v_gene: TRBV18
CDR3aa: ASSMNTEAF

j_gene: TRBJ2-5
v_gene: TRBV7-9
CDR3aa: ASRPTGRETQY

j_gene: TRBJ2-7
v_gene: TRBV7-2
CDR3aa: ASSWRGLAGGTPYEQY

j_gene: TRBJ2-7
v_gene: TRBV2
CDR3aa: ASSGLQGATYEQY

j_gene: TRBJ2-7
v_gene: TRBV28
CDR3aa: ASSTRTASSYEQY

j_gene: TRBJ1-5
v_gene: TRBV27
CDR3aa: ASSLDGNQPQH

j_gene: TRBJ2-2
v_gene: TRBV7-2
CDR3aa: ASSYNTGELF

j_gene: TRBJ2-7
v_gene: TRBV4-1
CDR3aa: ASSPSGRGYEQY

j_gene: TRBJ2-7
v_gene: TRBV6-5
CDR3aa: ASGTALNEQY

j_gene: TRBJ2-7
v_gene: TRBV5-6
CDR3aa: ASSGREFYEQY

j_gene: TRBJ2-5
v_gene: TRBV21-1
CDR3aa: ASSKGPETQY

j_gene: TRBJ2-1
v_gene: TRBV30
CDR3aa: AWSDGGSYNEQF

j_gene: TRBJ2-6
v_gene: TRBV6-6
CDR3aa: ASTTGANVLT

j_gene: TRBJ2-7
v_gene: TRBV2
CDR3aa: ASSDGETGGYEQY

j_gene: TRBJ1-1
v_gene: TRBV5-1
CDR3aa: ASSLATYTEAF

j_gene: TRBJ2-7
v_gene: TRBV5-6
CDR3aa: ASSLWREAVGEQY

j_gene: TRBJ2-7
v_gene: TRBV2
CDR3aa: ATSPGMYEQY

j_gene: TRBJ2-7
v_gene: TRBV27
CDR3aa: ASSPGTGLSYEQY

j_gene: TRBJ2-1
v_gene: TRBV30
CDR3aa: AWSVLAGSYNEQF

j_gene: TRBJ2-3
v_gene: TRBV2
CDR3aa: ASRLAGAPTDTQY

j_gene: TRBJ2-3
v_gene: TRBV2
CDR3aa: ASSLGLAAQY

j_gene: TRBJ2-7
v_gene: TRBV19
CDR3aa: ASSAGTGSSYEQY

j_gene: TRBJ1-1
v_gene: TRBV4-1
CDR3aa: ASSQDPGSFMNTEAF

j_gene: TRBJ2-5
v_gene: TRBV28
CDR3aa: ASSDRARETQY

j_gene: TRBJ2-1
v_gene: TRBV27
CDR3aa: ASSSGLAGVEQF

j_gene: TRBJ2-3
v_gene: TRBV30
CDR3aa: AWTGKRDTDTQY

j_gene: TRBJ1-6
v_gene: TRBV29-1
CDR3aa: SAWGGSPLH

j_gene: TRBJ2-1
v_gene: TRBV15
CDR3aa: ATLSGNSYNEQF

j_gene: TRBJ2-7
v_gene: TRBV19
CDR3aa: ASSFGGSYEQY

j_gene: TRBJ2-5
v_gene: TRBV27
CDR3aa: ASSQKMGTQY

j_gene: TRBJ1-2
v_gene: TRBV29-1
CDR3aa: SVEDLGAQGYGYT

j_gene: TRBJ2-7
v_gene: TRBV6-5
CDR3aa: ASSPGHEQY

j_gene: TRBJ2-7
v_gene: TRBV5-6
CDR3aa: ASSYTPYEQY

j_gene: TRBJ2-3
v_gene: TRBV4-1
CDR3aa: ASSQATSGSSDTQY

j_gene: TRBJ2-1
v_gene: TRBV2
CDR3aa: ASRAGGSSYNEQF

j_gene: TRBJ2-1
v_gene: TRBV27
CDR3aa: ASSLVADTYNEQF

j_gene: TRBJ2-7
v_gene: TRBV4-1
CDR3aa: ASSQDTGMYEQY

j_gene: TRBJ2-2
v_gene: TRBV29-1
CDR3aa: SAGTGMGAGELF

j_gene: TRBJ1-5
v_gene: TRBV5-6
CDR3aa: ASSPGTNSNQPQH

j_gene: TRBJ2-7
v_gene: TRBV5-6
CDR3aa: ASSPIAISEQY

j_gene: TRBJ1-2
v_gene: TRBV27
CDR3aa: ASGVGWYGYT

j_gene: NA
v_gene: TRBV28
CDR3aa: ASSPDPRSYEQY

j_gene: TRBJ2-1
v_gene: TRBV4-1
CDR3aa: ASSLTSGYNEQF

j_gene: TRBJ2-7
v_gene: TRBV28
CDR3aa: ASSYPGTSYEQY

j_gene: TRBJ2-7
v_gene: TRBV27
CDR3aa: ASSLGAGGYEQY

j_gene: TRBJ2-3
v_gene: TRBV27
CDR3aa: ASKRGGRAARFSDTQY

j_gene: TRBJ1-1
v_gene: TRBV27
CDR3aa: ASNLFPAF

j_gene: TRBJ2-3
v_gene: TRBV25-1
CDR3aa: ASSEAGNTDTQY

j_gene: TRBJ2-7
v_gene: TRBV29-1
CDR3aa: SVEPSDRGTYEQY

j_gene: TRBJ1-2
v_gene: TRBV27
CDR3aa: ASSRGGADYGYT

j_gene: TRBJ2-7
v_gene: TRBV4-1
CDR3aa: ASSQDGGREQY

j_gene: TRBJ2-1
v_gene: TRBV28
CDR3aa: ASSTTRQGPNTEQF